The rows below give T cell receptor beta chains drawn from one sample of a study of cytomegalovirus exposure and HLA in healthy donors. Generated by immunoSEQ multiplex PCR, the TCRdb table keeps only in-frame clones and is missing some. Of 150,000 to 200,000 clones in the sample, roughly 80% were seen once. The material sequenced was PBMCs. These receptors originate from a girl between 5 and 17 years old in good health and CMV-seropositive. Each CDR3 is given with its conserved first and last residue. A D gene is named only where the DNA matches it firmly. The size field is filled for only some rows; it gives once, few, many or a size class.

>TRBJ2-7|14|.|TRBV29-1|TRBD2
CSATGLAGTYEQYF
TGCAGCGCCACCGGACTAGCGGGGACCTACGAGCAGTACTTC
>TRBJ2-3|12|.|TRBV6-5|.
CASSTKEDTQYF
TGTGCCAGCAGCACGAAGGAGGATACGCAGTATTTT
>TRBJ2-1|15|.|TRBV7-8|.
CASSLAGPSYNEQFF
TGTGCCAGCAGCTTAGCGGGGCCGTCCTACAATGAGCAGTTCTTC
>TRBJ1-4|12|.|TRBV13|.
CASSLGAEKLFF
TGTGCCAGCAGCTTAGGAGCGGAAAAACTGTTTTTT
>TRBJ1-5|13|.|TRBV10-3|.
CAISGGRDQPQHF
TGTGCCATCAGTGGAGGGAGGGATCAGCCCCAGCATTTT
>TRBJ2-7|19|.|TRBV5-6|.
CASSSTRDTGTYYGVEQYF
TGTGCCAGCAGCTCCACCCGGGACACCGGTACATACTACGGGGTCGAGCAGTACTTC
>TRBJ2-1|16|.|TRBV7-2|TRBD1
CASSLNPGQVYNEQFF
TGTGCCAGCAGCTTAAACCCCGGACAGGTTTACAATGAGCAGTTCTTC
>TRBJ2-1|16|.|TRBV9|.
CASSGVEGFSYNEQFF
TGTGCCAGCAGCGGGGTAGAGGGATTCTCCTACAATGAGCAGTTCTTC
>TRBJ1-1|14|.|TRBV7-9|TRBD1
CASRSTGVDTEAFF
TGTGCCAGCAGGTCGACAGGGGTGGACACTGAAGCTTTCTTT
>TRBJ1-2|12|once|TRBV29-1|TRBD1
CSVGQGVHGYTF
TGCAGCGTGGGACAGGGAGTTCATGGCTACACCTTC
>TRBJ2-3|15|few|TRBV27|TRBD1
CASSLQGANTDTQYF
TGTGCCAGCAGTTTACAGGGGGCGAATACAGATACGCAGTATTTT
>TRBJ2-1|15|.|TRBV7-9|TRBD1
CASSPRDRFYNEQFF
TGTGCCAGCAGCCCCCGGGACAGATTCTACAATGAGCAGTTCTTC
>TRBJ2-3|14|once|TRBV5-6|.
CASSAQTRTDTQYF
TGTGCCAGCAGCGCTCAGACTCGCACAGATACGCAGTATTTT
>TRBJ2-3|13|.|TRBV29-1|.
CSGRRPNTDTQYF
TGCAGCGGACGGCGGCCCAACACAGATACGCAGTATTTT
>TRBJ1-2|16|.|TRBV19|.
CASSIALGVPRYGYTF
TGTGCCAGTAGTATAGCCCTGGGAGTTCCTCGGTATGGCTACACCTTC
>TRBJ2-7|13|few|TRBV6-1|TRBD1
CASSGQGKYEQYF
TGTGCCAGCAGTGGACAGGGGAAGTACGAGCAGTACTTC
>TRBJ2-7|12|.|TRBV6-1|.
CASIRDGSEQYF
TGTGCCAGCATCAGGGATGGAAGCGAGCAGTACTTC
>TRBJ2-7|13|.|TRBV7-3|.
CASSYTTGYEQYF
TGTGCCAGCAGCTACACAACAGGGTACGAGCAGTACTTC
>TRBJ1-1|17|.|TRBV18|.
CASSPGFGRGMNTEAFF
TGTGCCAGCTCACCAGGGTTCGGGAGAGGAATGAACACTGAAGCTTTCTTT
>TRBJ2-1|17|few|TRBV27|.
CASSLRAGNPSYNEQFF
TGTGCCAGCAGTTTACGGGCAGGGAACCCCTCCTACAATGAGCAGTTCTTC
>TRBJ1-2|13|.|TRBV5-1|.
CASRKDRNYGYTF
TGCGCCAGCAGAAAAGACAGAAACTATGGCTACACCTTC
>TRBJ2-2|15|few|TRBV29-1|TRBD2
CSAQGAGGYTGELFF
TGCAGCGCCCAAGGGGCGGGAGGGTATACCGGGGAGCTGTTTTTT
>TRBJ2-3|15|.|TRBV9|.
CASSVDLAPADTQYF
TGTGCCAGCAGCGTAGATCTAGCGCCCGCAGATACGCAGTATTTT
>TRBJ2-1|16|.|TRBV7-9|.
CASSPTRGFSYNEQFF
TGTGCCAGCAGTCCAACGCGAGGGTTCTCCTACAATGAGCAGTTCTTC
>TRBJ1-5|15|.|TRBV19|TRBD1
CASSIGTAYRGPQHF
TGTGCCAGTAGTATCGGGACAGCCTACCGCGGGCCCCAGCATTTT
>TRBJ1-3|16|.|TRBV5-4|.
CASGDNRNGQRNTIYF
TGTGCCAGCGGCGACAACCGAAACGGACAGCGGAACACCATATATTTT
>TRBJ1-2|15|.|TRBV7-8|.
CASTPSGSANYGYTF
TGTGCCAGCACCCCTTCCGGGTCAGCTAACTATGGCTACACCTTC
>TRBJ1-3|16|once|TRBV4-1|TRBD1
CASSQSYRGAGNTIYF
TGCGCCAGCAGCCAGTCTTACAGGGGAGCAGGAAACACCATATATTTT
>TRBJ1-3|16|.|TRBV12-1|.
CASSLGQGHSGNTIYF
TGTGCCAGCAGCTTGGGACAGGGGCACTCTGGAAACACCATATATTTT
>TRBJ1-2|13|.|TRBV7-9|TRBD1
CASSLERDGQEFF
TGTGCCAGCAGCTTAGAACGGGACGGACAGGAGTTTTTC
>TRBJ1-2|17|once|TRBV11-2|.
CASSLDLGPGPLYGYTF
TGTGCCAGCAGCTTAGATTTGGGGCCAGGGCCCCTTTATGGCTACACCTTC
>TRBJ2-7|16|.|TRBV9|TRBD1
CASSKTPGTVNYEQYF
TGTGCCAGCAGCAAAACCCCAGGGACAGTAAATTACGAGCAGTACTTC
>TRBJ1-2|21|.|TRBV4-1|.
CASSQPSRWGLRPLLQYGYTF
TGCGCCAGCAGCCAACCCTCCCGATGGGGCCTCCGTCCCCTGTTACAATATGGCTACACCTTC
>TRBJ2-7|13|few|TRBV30|.
CALLPATGSEQYF
TGTGCCCTCCTCCCGGCTACAGGGTCCGAGCAGTACTTC
>TRBJ1-4|15|few|TRBV18|.
CASSPGAGLEEKLFF
TGTGCCAGCTCACCAGGGGCAGGCCTTGAGGAAAAACTGTTTTTT
>TRBJ2-6|15|.|TRBV5-1|.
CASSLWTSGANVLTF
TGCGCCAGCAGCTTGTGGACTTCTGGGGCCAACGTCCTGACTTTC
>TRBJ2-7|14|.|TRBV2|.
CASSLQGSSYEQYF
TGTGCCAGTTCGTTACAGGGTAGCTCCTACGAGCAGTACTTC
>TRBJ2-1|14|.|TRBV29-1|TRBD2
CSVLRGRSYNEQFF
TGCAGCGTCTTACGCGGGAGGTCCTACAATGAGCAGTTCTTC
>TRBJ1-1|15|.|TRBV28|.
CASYLIPEGNTEAFF
TGTGCCAGCTATCTAATCCCGGAGGGTAACACTGAAGCTTTCTTT
>TRBJ2-3|18|.|TRBV10-3|TRBD1
CAISGGTGGPSSTDTQYF
TGTGCCATCAGCGGCGGGACAGGGGGACCCTCTAGCACAGATACGCAGTATTTT
>TRBJ2-1|15|.|TRBV5-1|TRBD2
CASSFRLAGYNEQFF
TGCGCCAGCAGCTTCCGACTAGCGGGCTACAATGAGCAGTTCTTC
>TRBJ2-7|15|few|TRBV6-1|TRBD1
CASSAWGQSLDEQYF
TGTGCCAGCAGCGCCTGGGGACAGTCTTTAGACGAGCAGTACTTC
>TRBJ1-3|17|.|TRBV28|TRBD1
CASAGPYRGRPGNTIYF
TGTGCCAGCGCAGGTCCGTACAGGGGGCGTCCTGGAAACACCATATATTTT
>TRBJ1-2|16|.|TRBV7-9|.
CASSLGRDTANYGYTF
TGTGCCAGCAGCTTAGGCCGGGACACTGCTAACTATGGCTACACCTTC
>TRBJ2-3|15|.|TRBV5-1|TRBD1
CASSPGTGEGDTQYF
TGCGCCAGCAGCCCCGGGACAGGGGAAGGCGATACGCAGTATTTT
>TRBJ1-1|14|.|TRBV5-1|TRBD1
CASSRDSLNTEAFF
TGCGCCAGCAGCCGGGACAGCCTGAACACTGAAGCTTTCTTT
>TRBJ2-1|15|.|TRBV4-1|.
CASSQVESTYNEQFF
TGCGCCAGCAGCCAAGTGGAGAGCACCTACAATGAGCAGTTCTTC
>TRBJ2-7|13|.|TRBV7-9|.
CASSLGPYYEQYF
TGTGCCAGCAGCCTTGGGCCATACTACGAGCAGTACTTC
>TRBJ1-5|13|.|TRBV28|.
CASSLPGDQPQHF
TGTGCCAGCAGTTTACCGGGAGATCAGCCCCAGCATTTT
>TRBJ1-5|15|.|TRBV28|.
CASSGQPYSNQPQHF
TGTGCCAGCAGTGGACAGCCCTATAGCAATCAGCCCCAGCATTTT
>TRBJ2-3|18|.|TRBV4-1|.
CASSQLPEGGAGTDTQYF
TGCGCCAGCAGCCAACTACCCGAGGGGGGGGCGGGCACAGATACGCAGTATTTT
>TRBJ1-2|12|.|TRBV28|.
CASTKDSYGYTF
TGTGCCAGCACCAAGGACAGCTATGGCTACACCTTC
>TRBJ2-5|13|.|TRBV28|.
CASSSGLEETQYF
TGTGCCAGCAGTTCGGGACTTGAAGAGACCCAGTACTTC